The rows below give T cell receptor beta chains drawn from one sample of a study of T-cell reconstitution after alpha-beta-depleted transplantation in children. TCRdb independently ran MiXCR on the PCR reads; one entry per CDR3 protein. The data hold around 700,000 distinct CDR3 sequences, with 10% to 15% observed a single time. Sample: PBMCs, taken before TCRalphabeta/CD19-depleted stem cell transplant. These TCRs come from a girl aged 2 to 9 with congenital amegakaryocytic thrombocytopenia, due to receive a stem cell transplant. Both conserved end residues are part of each CDR3. The D gene is left open where the match is weak. Part of the rows lack a size; the others show once, few, many or a class for expanded clones.

len	d_gene	v_gene	abundance	j_gene	CDR3nt	CDR3aa
12	-	TRBV29-1	many	TRBJ2-7	TGCAGCGTTGAGGTCACCTCCTACGAGCAGTACTTC	CSVEVTSYEQYF
11	-	TRBV29-1	many	TRBJ2-1	TGCAGCGACAATCACCACAATGAGCAGTTCTTC	CSDNHHNEQFF
16	TRBD2	TRBV10-2	many	TRBJ2-1	TGCGCCAGCAGCGGACTAGCGGGACGTGGCACCAATGAGCAGTTCTTC	CASSGLAGRGTNEQFF
18	-	TRBV4-1	many	TRBJ1-3	TGCGCCAGCAGCCGGACAAATCAGGGGTCCGCCTCTGGAAACACCATATATTTT	CASSRTNQGSASGNTIYF
12	TRBD2	TRBV20-1	-	TRBJ2-5	TGCAGTGCAGTACTAGCGCAAGAGACCCAGTACTTC	CSAVLAQETQYF
16	TRBD2	TRBV20-1	many	TRBJ2-3	TGCAGTGCTAGAGATCTGGTAGCGGGAGGCACAGATACGCAGTATTTT	CSARDLVAGGTDTQYF
13	-	TRBV6-5	many	TRBJ2-7	TGTGCCAGCAGTTATGACCCGAGAGGGGAGCAGTACTTC	CASSYDPRGEQYF
17	TRBD2	TRBV4-1	many	TRBJ2-3	TGCGCCAGCAGCCAGGACGGGACTAGCGGACCCACAGATACGCAGTATTTT	CASSQDGTSGPTDTQYF
15	-	TRBV12-3/TRBV12-4	few	TRBJ2-5	TGTGCCAGCAGTCCTCAGGGGTCCAACCAAGAGACCCAGTACTTC	CASSPQGSNQETQYF
15	-	TRBV13	many	TRBJ1-6	TGTGCCAGCAGCCTAAGTGTCGGGTTGAATTCACCCCTCCACTTT	CASSLSVGLNSPLHF
20	TRBD2	TRBV20-1	many	TRBJ2-1	TGCAGTGCTAGACACTTGGGGCGGGAGGTGGTACAAATCTCCTACAATGAGCAGTTCTTC	CSARHLGREVVQISYNEQFF
15	-	TRBV7-9	many	TRBJ2-1	TGTGCCAGCCGAGATCTGGGCTACTCCAACAATGAGCAGTTCTTC	CASRDLGYSNNEQFF
17	-	TRBV15	few	TRBJ1-5	TGTGCCACCAGCAGAGATGGGGAAACTTATAGCAATCAGCCCCAGCATTTT	CATSRDGETYSNQPQHF
13	-	TRBV7-9	few	TRBJ1-1	TGTGCCAGCAGCTACCAGCCCGCTACTGAAGCTTTCTTT	CASSYQPATEAFF
15	-	TRBV6-5	-	TRBJ2-4	TGCGCCAGCAATTCGAGTTTCTGGGCTACAAACATTCAGTACTTC	CASNSSFWATNIQYF
15	TRBD2	TRBV2	-	TRBJ2-2	TGTGCCAGCAGTTTTAGCGGGAGGTACACCGGGGAGCTGTTTTTT	CASSFSGRYTGELFF
14	TRBD2	TRBV7-9	-	TRBJ2-5	TGTGCCAGCAGCTTATCCGTGGGAGGGGAGACCCAGTACTTC	CASSLSVGGETQYF
16	-	TRBV20-1	many	TRBJ2-1	TGCAGTGCTAGAGATTTGTCTAGCGCTGCCTACAATGAGCAGTTCTTC	CSARDLSSAAYNEQFF
13	-	TRBV29-1	-	TRBJ2-1	TGCAGCGTGGGGCGGACAGCAGACAATGAGCAGTTCTTC	CSVGRTADNEQFF
15	-	TRBV12-3/TRBV12-4	-	TRBJ2-7	TGTGCCAGCAGCCGAACCGGGACTTACCTGGACGAGCAGTACTTC	CASSRTGTYLDEQYF
14	-	TRBV7-9	many	TRBJ1-2	TGTGCCAGCAGCTTCTATGGGGGGCCCGATGGCTACACCTTC	CASSFYGGPDGYTF
15	TRBD2	TRBV5-1	many	TRBJ2-1	TGCGCCAGCAGCTTAGCGACTAGCGGGAAGAATGAGCAGTTCTTC	CASSLATSGKNEQFF
15	TRBD2	TRBV7-3	-	TRBJ2-1	TGTGCCAGCAGCTTCAGCGGGAGTCGCTACAATGAGCAGTTCTTC	CASSFSGSRYNEQFF
14	-	TRBV5-1	many	TRBJ2-3	TGCGCCAGCAGCCAGGAAGCGGGCACAGATACGCAGTATTTT	CASSQEAGTDTQYF
13	TRBD1	TRBV29-1	few	TRBJ1-1	TGCAGCGTTGAAGTAGAGGGGGCCACTGAAGCTTTCTTT	CSVEVEGATEAFF
13	-	TRBV5-1	few	TRBJ1-1	TGCGCCAGCAGCCCCGGGTTGTACACTGAAGCTTTCTTT	CASSPGLYTEAFF
15	-	TRBV9	many	TRBJ2-3	TGTGCCAGCAGCGCCTTGGCACGACTCACAGATACGCAGTATTTT	CASSALARLTDTQYF
15	TRBD1	TRBV12-3/TRBV12-4	many	TRBJ2-2	TGTGCCAGCAGTTATACAGGGGGCTCCGCCGGGGAGCTGTTTTTT	CASSYTGGSAGELFF
15	-	TRBV5-1	many	TRBJ2-1	TGTGCCAGCAGCCTCACAGGTAGCTCCTACAATGAGCAGTTCTTC	CASSLTGSSYNEQFF
16	TRBD1	TRBV5-1	few	TRBJ2-5	TGCGCCAGCAGCTTGGCTGGGGACAGGGGGCTAGAGACCCAGTACTTC	CASSLAGDRGLETQYF
14	-	TRBV11-1	-	TRBJ2-7	TGTGCCAGCAGCTTGGGACGGACCCTCTACGAGCAGTACTTC	CASSLGRTLYEQYF
16	TRBD2	TRBV7-9	few	TRBJ2-3	TGTGCCAGCAGCTTATTGCGGCGGGAGAATACAGATACGCAGTATTTT	CASSLLRRENTDTQYF
14	-	TRBV20-1	few	TRBJ2-5	TGCAGTGGGCCTCGGCGGGACATACAAGAGACCCAGTACTTC	CSGPRRDIQETQYF
11	-	TRBV11-2	-	TRBJ1-2	TGTGCCAGCAGCTGGACTGGTGGCTACACCTTC	CASSWTGGYTF
11	TRBD1	TRBV29-1	many	TRBJ1-2	TGCAGCGTGATTGACAGGGGTGGCTACACCTTC	CSVIDRGGYTF
16	-	TRBV6-1	few	TRBJ2-7	TGTGCCAGCAGCCCGACCAGCGGAGGAGGGTCCTACGAGCAGTACTTC	CASSPTSGGGSYEQYF
14	TRBD1	TRBV6-1	many	TRBJ2-1	TGTGCCAGCAGGTCGACAGGGGGCCATAATGAGCAGTTCTTC	CASRSTGGHNEQFF
17	-	TRBV20-1	few	TRBJ2-6	TGCAGTGCTAGAAAGATCGGTGGGGACCCTGGGGCCAACGTCCTGACTTTC	CSARKIGGDPGANVLTF
11	-	TRBV7-2	-	TRBJ2-7	TGTGCCAGCAGCCGATCACGAAAGCAGTACTTC	CASSRSRKQYF
17	TRBD2	TRBV7-6	few	TRBJ2-1	TGTGCCAGCAGCTCGTACTTCACTAGCGGGAGTGGGAATGAGCAGTTCTTC	CASSSYFTSGSGNEQFF
12	-	TRBV29-1	few	TRBJ2-7	TGCAGCGTCGCTCAGGGGTTCTACGAGCAGTACTTC	CSVAQGFYEQYF
15	TRBD2	TRBV5-1	-	TRBJ2-1	TGCGCCGGCAGCTTGGGGTTAGCGGGAGCATATGAGCAGTTCTTC	CAGSLGLAGAYEQFF
17	-	TRBV7-9	many	TRBJ2-7	TGTGCCAGCAGCTCTAGAATATTCGGGGGTAAATCCTACGAGCAGTACTTC	CASSSRIFGGKSYEQYF
16	-	TRBV11-2	-	TRBJ1-2	TGTGCCAGCAGCTTAGGGACCGTCCCTCGGGGCTATGGCTACACCTTC	CASSLGTVPRGYGYTF
15	-	TRBV29-1	many	TRBJ2-7	TGCAGCGTTGAAGAAAAGACAGAATATTACTACGAGCAGTACTTC	CSVEEKTEYYYEQYF
14	-	TRBV4-1	-	TRBJ2-3	TGCGCCAGCAGCCTCCCAGGGGGGGGACTAGGTCCCTATTTT	CASSLPGGGLGPYF